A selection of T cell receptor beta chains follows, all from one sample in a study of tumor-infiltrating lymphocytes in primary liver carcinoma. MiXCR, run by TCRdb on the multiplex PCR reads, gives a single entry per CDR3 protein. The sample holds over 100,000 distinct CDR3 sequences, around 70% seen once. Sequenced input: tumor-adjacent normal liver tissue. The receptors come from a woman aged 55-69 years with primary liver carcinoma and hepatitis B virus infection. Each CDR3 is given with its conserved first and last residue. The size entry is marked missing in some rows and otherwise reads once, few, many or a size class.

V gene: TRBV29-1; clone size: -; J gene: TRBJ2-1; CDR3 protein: CGVVGDPPEEQFF
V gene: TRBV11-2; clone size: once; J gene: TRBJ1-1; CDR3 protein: CASSPGTGVVAEAFF
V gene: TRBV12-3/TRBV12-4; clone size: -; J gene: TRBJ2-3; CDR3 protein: CASSSQEHTDTLYF
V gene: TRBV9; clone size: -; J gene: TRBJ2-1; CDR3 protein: CASSASNVRGEQFF
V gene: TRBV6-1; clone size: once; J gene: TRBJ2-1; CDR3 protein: CVNSVFGGTGGFNEQFF
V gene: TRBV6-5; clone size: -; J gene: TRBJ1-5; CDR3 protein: CGSSSGTGAQPQHF
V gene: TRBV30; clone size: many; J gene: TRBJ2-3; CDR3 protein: CAWSRDTDTQYF
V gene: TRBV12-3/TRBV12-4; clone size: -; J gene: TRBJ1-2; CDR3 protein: CASSWRSQDGYIF
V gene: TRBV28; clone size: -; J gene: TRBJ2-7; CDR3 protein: CASSPPGEQHF
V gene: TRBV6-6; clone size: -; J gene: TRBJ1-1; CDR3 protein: CASNTWNTETFF
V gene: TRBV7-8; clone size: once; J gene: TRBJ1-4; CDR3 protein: CANSLASGGVNEKLFF
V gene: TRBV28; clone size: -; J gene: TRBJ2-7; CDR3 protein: CASSFGTGVYKQYF
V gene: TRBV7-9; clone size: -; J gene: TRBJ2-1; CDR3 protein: CASSRKQGEDEQFF
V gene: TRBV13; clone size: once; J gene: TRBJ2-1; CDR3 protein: CVSSFLIGNVQFF
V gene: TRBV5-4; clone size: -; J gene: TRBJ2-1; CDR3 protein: CASSLLLAHNEQFF
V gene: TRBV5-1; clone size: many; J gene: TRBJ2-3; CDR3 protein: CASSLAFSLAGTDTQYF
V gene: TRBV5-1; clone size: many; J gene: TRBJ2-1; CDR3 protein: CASSLGVAADNEQFF
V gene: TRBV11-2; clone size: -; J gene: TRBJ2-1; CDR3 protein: CASSLDQQGVLCDEQFF
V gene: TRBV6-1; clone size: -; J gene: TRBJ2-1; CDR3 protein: CATEHSRLGNELFF
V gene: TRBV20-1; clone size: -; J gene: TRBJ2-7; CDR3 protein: CSASSGLVTYEQYF
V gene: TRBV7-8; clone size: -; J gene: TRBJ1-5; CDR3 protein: CASSERDETGNQPQHF
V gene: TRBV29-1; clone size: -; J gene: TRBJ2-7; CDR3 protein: CGVEGPFTGGYQQYF
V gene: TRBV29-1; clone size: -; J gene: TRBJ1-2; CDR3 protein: CSAGRIQANYDYTF
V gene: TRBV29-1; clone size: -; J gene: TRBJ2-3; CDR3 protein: CSVTPQATDTQYF
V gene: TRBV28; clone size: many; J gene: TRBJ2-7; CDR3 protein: CASSFTTGAWAIREQYF
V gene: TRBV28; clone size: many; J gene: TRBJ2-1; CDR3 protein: CASSSRGDRAYNEQFF
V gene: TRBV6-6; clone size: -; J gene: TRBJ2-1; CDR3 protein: CVSTHGGSYNEQFF
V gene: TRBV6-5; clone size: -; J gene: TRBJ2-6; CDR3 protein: CASSVWEWGSGANVLTF
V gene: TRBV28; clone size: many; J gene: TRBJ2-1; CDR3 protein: CASSPGTSDHNEQFF
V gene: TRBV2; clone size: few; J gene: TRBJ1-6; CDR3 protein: CASSGIGSPLHF
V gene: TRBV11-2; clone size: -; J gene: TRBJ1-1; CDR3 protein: CVSSLTRGRTETFF
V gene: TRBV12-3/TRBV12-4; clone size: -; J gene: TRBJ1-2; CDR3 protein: CAVSPGRGLHGYTF
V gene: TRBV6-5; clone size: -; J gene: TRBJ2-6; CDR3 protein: CASSVREWGSGANVLTF
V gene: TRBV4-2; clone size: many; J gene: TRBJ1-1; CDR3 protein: CASSQGEGRNTEAFF
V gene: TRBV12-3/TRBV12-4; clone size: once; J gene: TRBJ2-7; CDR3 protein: CTSSFHTSGSSYEQYF
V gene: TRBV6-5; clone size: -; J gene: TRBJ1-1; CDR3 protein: CASSRGINTEAFF
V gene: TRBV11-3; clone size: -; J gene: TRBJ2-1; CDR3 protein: CASSLGLGEWGVYEQFF